The next 16 T cell receptor beta chains were all read from a single sample in a study of Tregs in tolerant kidney transplant recipients. Only in-frame clones appear in the TCRdb table, and some are missing; sequencing was by immunoSEQ multiplex PCR. The repertoire consists of about 8,300 clones, with about 35% occurring once and the leading ten covering 5% to 7.5%. The antigens for these receptors are not known. Recipient PBMCs carried a CFSE label and met irradiated graft donor PBMCs for approximately 6 days before FACS sorting. The sample here was CD8+ T cells from blood cultured with allogeneic cells, taken before the transplant. The origin of the receptors is a human patient who received a combined kidney and bone marrow transplant.

This clone was observed a handful of times. V usage is TRBV7-3 and J usage is TRBJ2-7; 10 bases map to TRBD2. The germline V gene has CDR1 SGHTA and CDR2 FQGTGA. The CDR3 loop spans 16 amino acids. The V gene end was trimmed by 2 bases and the J gene end by 5 bases; junction bases not matched to a gene: 9. The CDR3 DNA is TGTGCCAGCAGCTTAGGGTGGGCTAGCGGGGGCGACGAGCAGTACTTC. Encoded protein: CASSLGWASGGDEQYF.

The rearrangement links TRBV11-1 to TRBJ2-1; TRBD1 is a possible D gene (6 bases). V was trimmed by 5 bases and J by 3 bases, leaving 20 bases between them. This CDR3 region has 17 residues. Per the germline V gene, CDR1 is SGHAT and CDR2 is FQDESV (reference sequence). The CDR3 bases are TGTGCCAGCAGCCGACGCAGGGGTAGCCTGATCTACAATGAGCAGTTCTTC. Translated, it gives CASSRRRGSLIYNEQFF. Looking up the rest from reference TRBV11-1 and TRBJ2-1 gives the full variable domain: EAEVAQSPRYKITEKSQAVAFWCDPISGHATLYWYRQILGQGPELLVQFQDESVVDDSQLPKDRFSAERLKGVDSTLKIQPAELGDSAMYLCASSRRRGSLIYNEQFFGPGTRLTVL.

In nucleotides, the CDR3 is TGTGCCAGTGGGGCTAGCGGGGAGAGGGAGCAGTACTTC. Protein: CASGASGEREQYF. V usage is TRBV7-3 and J usage is TRBJ2-7; TRBD2 matches 9 bases. Germline trimming cut 9 bases from V and 7 bases from J; bases unmatched to any gene: 10. Germline assignment: CDR1 SGHTA and CDR2 FQGTGA. The CDR3 sequence is 13 residues long. Combining the CDR3 with reference TRBV7-3 and TRBJ2-7 gives the whole variable domain GAGVSQTPSNKVTEKGKYVELRCDPISGHTALYWYRQSLGQGPEFLIYFQGTGAADDSGLPNDRFFAVRPEGSVSTLKIQRTERGDSAVYLCASGASGEREQYFGPGTRLTVT.

V and J are TRBV4-2 and TRBJ2-3; tentative D call: TRBD2 (5 bases). CDR3 length: 14 amino acids. Germline CDR1 LGHNA, CDR2 YNFKEQ. The V and J ends lost 1 base and 4 bases respectively, with 9 bases between them. The CDR3 loop is CASSQVSEADTQYF. CDR3 bases: TGTGCCAGCAGCCAAGTGTCGGAGGCAGATACGCAGTATTTT.

This clone has more than one count but fewer than ten. The V and J genes are TRBV29-1 and TRBJ2-7; perhaps TRBD1 as D (6 bases). The germline V gene has CDR1 SQVTM and CDR2 ANQGSEA. Trimming took 4 bases from V and 2 from J, leaving 9 bases between them. The CDR3 covers 12 residues. CDR3 region: CSVVQGPYEQYF. The CDR3 DNA reads TGCAGCGTTGTACAGGGCCCCTACGAGCAGTACTTC.

The V and J genes are TRBV7-3 and TRBJ1-2; possible D gene TRBD1, 6 bases. With 5 bases removed from V and 2 bases from J, the gap between germline ends came to 12 bases. CDR1 SGHTA and CDR2 FQGTGA come from the germline V gene. The CDR3 covers 14 residues. CDR3 region: CASSHGQRNYGYTF. For the CDR3, the DNA is TGTGCCAGCAGCCACGGACAGCGCAACTATGGCTACACCTTC.

The chain recombines TRBV4-1 with TRBJ2-3; unclear D gene. Trimming pared 1 base from V and 2 bases from J, leaving 10 bases between. This CDR3 spans 15 amino acids. Germline V gene data show CDR1 as MGHRA and CDR2 as YSYEKL. The CDR3 sequence: CASSQVRSFTDTQYF. In nucleotides, the CDR3 is TGCGCCAGCAGCCAAGTCAGGTCCTTCACAGATACGCAGTATTTT.

The chain employs TRBV9 and TRBJ2-5; TRBD1 might be the D (5 bases). CDR1 SGDLS and CDR2 YYNGEE come from the germline V gene. Trimming removed 3 bases at V and 5 bases at J, with 5 bases between. The CDR3 has 11 residues. CDR3: CASSEGETQYF. In nucleotides, the CDR3 is TGTGCCAGCAGCGAGGGGGAGACCCAGTACTTC.

The chain couples TRBV18 to TRBJ2-7; 7 bases agree with TRBD1. Germline assignment: CDR1 KGHSH and CDR2 LQKENI. Unmatched junction bases numbered 13, after V lost 2 bases and J lost 6 bases. The CDR3 covers 16 residues. CDR3 DNA: TGTGCCAGCTCACCAGGATACGAGGCAGGGGGTTTCGAGCAGTACTTC. Its protein is CASSPGYEAGGFEQYF.

J is TRBJ1-3 and V is TRBV19; the match to TRBD1 covers 9 bases. Per germline, CDR1 LNHDA and CDR2 SQIVND (reference sequence). This CDR3 has 15 residues. V trimming: 5 bases; J trimming: 3 bases; junction bases outside the gene matches: 5. In DNA, the CDR3 is TGTGCCAGTAGTCGGACAGGGGAGAATGGAAACACCATATATTTT. It specifies CASSRTGENGNTIYF.

V usage is TRBV5-4 and J usage is TRBJ2-1; 12 bases agree with TRBD2. The V segment lost 1 base and the J segment 7 bases; nucleotides outside the gene matches: 0. CDR3 length: 14 residues. The germline V gene has CDR1 SGHNT and CDR2 YYREEE (reference sequence). CDR3 sequence: CASSLLAGGNEQFF. In DNA, the CDR3 is TGTGCCAGCAGCTTGCTAGCGGGGGGGAATGAGCAGTTCTTC.

The chain couples TRBV19 to TRBJ2-5; 8 bases are shared with TRBD1. The last part of the DNA fits TRBJ2-7 better; the J call may be wrong. CDR1 is LNHDA and CDR2 is SQIVND in the germline V gene (reference sequence). CDR3 length: 14 amino acids. In DNA form, the CDR3 reads TGTGCCAGTAGTTGGACAGGGCCCATCAACGAGCAGTACTTC. Encoded protein: CASSWTGPINEQYF.

This clone occurred a few times. The chain recombines TRBV11-3 with TRBJ2-7; 8 nucleotides line up with TRBD1. This CDR3 comprises 14 residues. The trim removed 5 bases at V and 3 bases at J, leaving 6 bases unmatched. The V gene's germline CDR1 is SGHNT and CDR2 YENEEA. This CDR3 is CASSSRDRFYEQYF. The CDR3 DNA is TGTGCCAGCAGCAGCCGGGACAGGTTCTACGAGCAGTACTTC.

J is TRBJ1-2 and V is TRBV5-5; D is ambiguous. V lost 4 bases and J lost 7, with 23 bases in between. The CDR3 sequence is 16 residues long. Germline V lookup: CDR1 SGHKS, CDR2 YYEKEE (reference sequence). The DNA for the CDR3 is TGTGCCAGCAGCCCCCCGCTGTTCACAATTGAGGGTGGCTACACCTTC. Translated: CASSPPLFTIEGGYTF.

This clone was seen a few times. The chain couples TRBV5-4 to TRBJ2-1, with a tentative D call TRBD2 (5 bases). The CDR3 consists of 15 residues. Between the trimmed V and J ends, which lost 2 bases and 2 bases, there was a span of 11 bases. CDR1 is SGHNT, CDR2 YYREEE, per germline (reference sequence). The CDR3 DNA reads TGTGCCAGCAGCTTCGGGGTAACGGCCTACAATGAGCAGTTCTTC. The encoded protein is CASSFGVTAYNEQFF.

V usage is TRBV19 and J usage is TRBJ2-1; 7 nucleotides agree with TRBD2. Unmatched junction bases numbered 13, after V lost 10 bases and J lost 4 bases. The germline V gene has CDR1 LNHDA and CDR2 SQIVND (reference sequence). The CDR3 has 15 amino acids. CDR3 nucleotide sequence: TGTGCCACCTCCAAGGGGCTAGCGGATTACAATGAGCAGTTCTTC. Amino acids: CATSKGLADYNEQFF. Drawing the rest from reference TRBV19 and TRBJ2-1, the complete variable domain is DGGITQSPKYLFRKEGQNVTLSCEQNLNHDAMYWYRQDPGQGLRLIYYSQIVNDFQKGDIAEGYSVSREKKESFPLTVTSAQKNPTAFYLCATSKGLADYNEQFFGPGTRLTVL.